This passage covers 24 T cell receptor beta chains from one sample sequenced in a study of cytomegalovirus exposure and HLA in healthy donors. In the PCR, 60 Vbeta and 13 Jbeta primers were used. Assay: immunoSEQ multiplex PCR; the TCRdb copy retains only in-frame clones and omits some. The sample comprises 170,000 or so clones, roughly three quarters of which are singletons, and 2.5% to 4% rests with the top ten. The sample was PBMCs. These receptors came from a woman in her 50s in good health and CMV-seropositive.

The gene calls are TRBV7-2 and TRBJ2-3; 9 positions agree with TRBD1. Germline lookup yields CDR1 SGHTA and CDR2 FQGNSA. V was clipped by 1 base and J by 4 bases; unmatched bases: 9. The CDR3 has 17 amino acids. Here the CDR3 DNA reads TGTGCCAGCAGCTTAGAGGGCACAGGGGGCAGGGCAGATACGCAGTATTTT. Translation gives CASSLEGTGGRADTQYF.

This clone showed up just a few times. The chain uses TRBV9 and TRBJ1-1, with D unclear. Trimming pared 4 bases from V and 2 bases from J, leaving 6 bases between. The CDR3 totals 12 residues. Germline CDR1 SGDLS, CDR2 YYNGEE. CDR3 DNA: TGTGCCAGCAGCCGAGATAACACTGAAGCTTTCTTT. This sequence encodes CASSRDNTEAFF.

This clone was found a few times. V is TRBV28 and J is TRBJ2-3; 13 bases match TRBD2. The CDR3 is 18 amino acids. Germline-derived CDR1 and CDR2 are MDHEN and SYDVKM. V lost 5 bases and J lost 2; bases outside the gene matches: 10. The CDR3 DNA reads TGTGCCAGCAGTCCCTCCGGGACTAGCGGGACTTACACAGATACGCAGTATTTT. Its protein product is CASSPSGTSGTYTDTQYF.

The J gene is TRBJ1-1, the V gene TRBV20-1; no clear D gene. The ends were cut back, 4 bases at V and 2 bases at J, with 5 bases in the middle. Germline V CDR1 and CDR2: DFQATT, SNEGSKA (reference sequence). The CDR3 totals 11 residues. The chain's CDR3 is CSATSNTEAFF. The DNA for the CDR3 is TGCAGTGCTACCTCCAACACTGAAGCTTTCTTT.

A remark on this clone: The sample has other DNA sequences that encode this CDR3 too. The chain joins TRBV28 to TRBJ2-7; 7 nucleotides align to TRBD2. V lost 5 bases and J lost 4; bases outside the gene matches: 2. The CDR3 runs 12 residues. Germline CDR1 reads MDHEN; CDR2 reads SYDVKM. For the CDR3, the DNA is TGTGCCAGCAGTCTGGGGGGGTACGAGCAGTACTTC. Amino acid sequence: CASSLGGYEQYF.

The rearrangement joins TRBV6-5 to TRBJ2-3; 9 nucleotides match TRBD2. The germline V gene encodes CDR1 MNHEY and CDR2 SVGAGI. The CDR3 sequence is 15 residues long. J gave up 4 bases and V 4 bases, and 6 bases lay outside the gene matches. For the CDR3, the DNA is TGTGCCAGCAGTTTAGCGGGAGCAGGCGCAGATACGCAGTATTTT. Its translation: CASSLAGAGADTQYF.

The DNA for the CDR3 is TGTGCCAGCAGCCGACTAGCGGGGGGCACCTACGAGCAGTACTTC. Its protein is CASSRLAGGTYEQYF. The chain is built from TRBV6-5 and TRBJ2-7; 13 bases are a match to TRBD2. The junction had 4 bases not matched to a gene; V was cut back by 6 bases and J by 2 bases. The V gene's germline CDR1 is MNHEY and CDR2 SVGAGI. The length of the CDR3 is 15 residues.

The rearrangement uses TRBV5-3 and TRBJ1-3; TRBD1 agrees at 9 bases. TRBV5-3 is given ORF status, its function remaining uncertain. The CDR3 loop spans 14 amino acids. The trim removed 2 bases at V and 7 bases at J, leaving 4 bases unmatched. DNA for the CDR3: TGTGCCAGAAGCTTTTTACAGGGGGCGAACACCATATATTTT. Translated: CARSFLQGANTIYF.

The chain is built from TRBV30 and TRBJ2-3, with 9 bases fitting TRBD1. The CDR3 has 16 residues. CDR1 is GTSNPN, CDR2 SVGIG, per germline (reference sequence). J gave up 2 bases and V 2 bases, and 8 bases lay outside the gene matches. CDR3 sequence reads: CAWSPNGQGYTDTQYF. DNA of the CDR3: TGTGCCTGGAGTCCAAACGGACAGGGGTACACAGATACGCAGTATTTT.

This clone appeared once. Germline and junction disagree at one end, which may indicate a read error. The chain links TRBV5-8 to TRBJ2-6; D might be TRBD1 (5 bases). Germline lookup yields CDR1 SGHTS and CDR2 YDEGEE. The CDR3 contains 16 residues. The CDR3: CASSLAAATGANGLTF. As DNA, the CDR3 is TGTGCCAGCAGCTTGGCCGCAGCGACTGGGGCCAACGGCCTGACTTTC.

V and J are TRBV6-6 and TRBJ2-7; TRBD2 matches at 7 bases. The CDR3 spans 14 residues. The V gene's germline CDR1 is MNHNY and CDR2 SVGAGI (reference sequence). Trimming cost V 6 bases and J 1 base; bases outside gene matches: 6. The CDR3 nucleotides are TGTGCCAGCAGGGGGGGAGGGCTATCCTACGAGCAGTACTTC. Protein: CASRGGGLSYEQYF.

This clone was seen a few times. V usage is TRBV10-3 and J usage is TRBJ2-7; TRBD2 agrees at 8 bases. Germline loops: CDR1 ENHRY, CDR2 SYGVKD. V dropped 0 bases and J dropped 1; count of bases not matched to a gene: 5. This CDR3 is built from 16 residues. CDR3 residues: CAISESTIAGSYEQYF. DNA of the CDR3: TGTGCCATCAGTGAGTCGACAATAGCGGGGTCCTACGAGCAGTACTTC.

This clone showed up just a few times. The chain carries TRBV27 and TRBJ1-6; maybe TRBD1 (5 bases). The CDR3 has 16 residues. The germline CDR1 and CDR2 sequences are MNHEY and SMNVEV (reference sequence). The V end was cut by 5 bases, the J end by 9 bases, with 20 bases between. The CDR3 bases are TGTGCCAGCAGTACTCCGGGACTCTCGAGCGGTTCACCCCTCCACTTT. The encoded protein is CASSTPGLSSGSPLHF.

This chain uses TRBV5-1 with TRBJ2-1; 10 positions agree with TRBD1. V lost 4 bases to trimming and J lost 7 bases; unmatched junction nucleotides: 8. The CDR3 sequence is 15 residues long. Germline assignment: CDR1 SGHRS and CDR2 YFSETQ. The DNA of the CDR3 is TGCGCCAGCAGCCGAAGGGGACAGGGGACGAATGAGCAGTTCTTC. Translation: CASSRRGQGTNEQFF. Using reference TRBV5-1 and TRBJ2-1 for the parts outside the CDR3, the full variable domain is KAGVTQTPRYLIKTRGQQVTLSCSPISGHRSVSWYQQTPGQGLQFLFEYFSETQRNKGNFPGRFSGRQFSNSRSEMNVSTLELGDSALYLCASSRRGQGTNEQFFGPGTRLTVL.

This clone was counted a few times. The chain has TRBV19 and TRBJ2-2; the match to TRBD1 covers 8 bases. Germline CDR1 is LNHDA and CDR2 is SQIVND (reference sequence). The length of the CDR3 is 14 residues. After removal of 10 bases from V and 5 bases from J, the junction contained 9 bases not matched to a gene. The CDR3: CATSRQGWTGELFF. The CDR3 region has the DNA TGTGCCACCTCTCGACAGGGGTGGACCGGGGAGCTGTTTTTT.

The CDR3 here is CASSLLSGNTIYF. The CDR3 DNA sequence: TGTGCCAGCAGCTTACTCTCTGGAAACACCATATATTTT. The gene calls are TRBV11-2 and TRBJ1-3; D uncertain. This CDR3 has 13 amino acids. With 2 bases removed from V and 0 bases from J, the gap between germline ends came to 2 bases. The germline V gene encodes CDR1 SGHAT and CDR2 FQNNGV.

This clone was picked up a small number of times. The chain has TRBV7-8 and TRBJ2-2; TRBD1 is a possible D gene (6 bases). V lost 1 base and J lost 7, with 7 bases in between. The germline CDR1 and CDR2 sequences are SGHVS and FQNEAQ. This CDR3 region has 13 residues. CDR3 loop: CASSLGQVGELFF. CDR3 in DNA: TGTGCCAGCAGCTTAGGACAGGTCGGGGAGCTGTTTTTT.

CDR3 in DNA: TGCGCCAGCAGCCAAGATAGGGGGGAAGCTTTCTTT. Its protein is CASSQDRGEAFF. The J gene is TRBJ1-1, the V gene TRBV4-1; tentatively, D is TRBD1 (6 bases). Germline V CDR1 and CDR2: MGHRA, YSYEKL. V shed 0 bases and J shed 8 bases, with 7 bases lying between them. This CDR3 has 12 amino acids.

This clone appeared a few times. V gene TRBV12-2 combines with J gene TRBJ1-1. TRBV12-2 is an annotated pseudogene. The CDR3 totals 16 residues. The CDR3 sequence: CASRFKMSVQNTEAFF. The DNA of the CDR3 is TGTGCAAGTCGCTTCAAAATGTCGGTCCAGAACACTGAAGCTTTCTTT.

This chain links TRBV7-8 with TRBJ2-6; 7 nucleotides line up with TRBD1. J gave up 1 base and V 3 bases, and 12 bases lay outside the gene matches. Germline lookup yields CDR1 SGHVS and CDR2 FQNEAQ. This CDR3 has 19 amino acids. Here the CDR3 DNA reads TGTGCCAGCAGCTTGACAGGGACGGGTTTAGTATCTGGGGCCAACGTCCTGACTTTC. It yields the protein CASSLTGTGLVSGANVLTF.

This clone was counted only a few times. This CDR3 is CASSFDIGEKLFF. Written as DNA, the CDR3 is TGTGCCAGCAGTTTCGACATCGGTGAAAAACTGTTTTTT. This sequence joins TRBV6-1 and TRBJ1-4; D is unclear. The CDR3 extends over 13 amino acids. Germline V lookup: CDR1 MNHNS, CDR2 SASEGT. With 5 bases removed from V and 7 bases from J, the gap between germline ends came to 11 bases.

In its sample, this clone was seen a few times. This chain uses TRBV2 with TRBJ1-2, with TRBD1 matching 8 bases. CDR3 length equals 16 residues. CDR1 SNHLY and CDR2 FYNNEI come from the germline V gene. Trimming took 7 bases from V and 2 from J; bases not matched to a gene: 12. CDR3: CASTWMQGALNYGYTF. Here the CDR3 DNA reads TGTGCCAGCACATGGATGCAGGGGGCGCTGAACTATGGCTACACCTTC.

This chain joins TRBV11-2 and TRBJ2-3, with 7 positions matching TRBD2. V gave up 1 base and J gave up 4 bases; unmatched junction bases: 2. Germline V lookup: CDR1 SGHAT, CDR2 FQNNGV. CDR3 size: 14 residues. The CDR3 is CASSLAGGSDTQYF. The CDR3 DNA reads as TGTGCCAGCAGCTTAGCCGGGGGGTCAGATACGCAGTATTTT.

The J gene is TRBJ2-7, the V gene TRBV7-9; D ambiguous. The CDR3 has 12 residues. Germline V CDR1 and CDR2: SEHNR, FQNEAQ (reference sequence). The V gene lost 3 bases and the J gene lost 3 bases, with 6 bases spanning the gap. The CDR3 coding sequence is TGTGCCAGCAGCTTTTTCAACTACGAGCAGTACTTC. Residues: CASSFFNYEQYF.